The following is a T cell receptor (beta chain) sequence with its context. No antigen is known for it. The CDR3 end lies 3 residues beyond the end of the read and is filled in from the germline J gene. TCRdb's table, derived via immunoSEQ multiplex PCR, lists solely in-frame clones and lacks some. The sample totals approximately 38,000 clones. This entry belongs to a study of T cells in women clearing cervical HPV infection. At the level of the study: For cases, blood was sampled a median around 150 days after lesion detection, interquartile range about 90 to 210 days. Whole-study results and caveats: T-cell numbers per sample were unknown and may explain richness differences.

This CDR3 spans 16 amino acids. Germline-derived CDR1 and CDR2 are DFQATT and SNEGSKA (reference sequence). V lost 0 bases and J lost 0, with 15 bases in between. Input material: blood buffy coat. The sequence derives from a woman between 18 and 70 years old with a cervical HPV16 infection that either progressed to CIN3+ or cleared (not recorded which). The V and J genes are TRBV20-1 and TRBJ2-7, with D maybe TRBD1 (5 bases). The part of the CDR3 DNA that was read is TGCAGTGCTAGAGATCTCAGGGCCAGGAGCTCCTACGAG. It specifies CSARDLRARSSYE. The whole CDR3 sequence reads CSARDLRARSSYEQYF.